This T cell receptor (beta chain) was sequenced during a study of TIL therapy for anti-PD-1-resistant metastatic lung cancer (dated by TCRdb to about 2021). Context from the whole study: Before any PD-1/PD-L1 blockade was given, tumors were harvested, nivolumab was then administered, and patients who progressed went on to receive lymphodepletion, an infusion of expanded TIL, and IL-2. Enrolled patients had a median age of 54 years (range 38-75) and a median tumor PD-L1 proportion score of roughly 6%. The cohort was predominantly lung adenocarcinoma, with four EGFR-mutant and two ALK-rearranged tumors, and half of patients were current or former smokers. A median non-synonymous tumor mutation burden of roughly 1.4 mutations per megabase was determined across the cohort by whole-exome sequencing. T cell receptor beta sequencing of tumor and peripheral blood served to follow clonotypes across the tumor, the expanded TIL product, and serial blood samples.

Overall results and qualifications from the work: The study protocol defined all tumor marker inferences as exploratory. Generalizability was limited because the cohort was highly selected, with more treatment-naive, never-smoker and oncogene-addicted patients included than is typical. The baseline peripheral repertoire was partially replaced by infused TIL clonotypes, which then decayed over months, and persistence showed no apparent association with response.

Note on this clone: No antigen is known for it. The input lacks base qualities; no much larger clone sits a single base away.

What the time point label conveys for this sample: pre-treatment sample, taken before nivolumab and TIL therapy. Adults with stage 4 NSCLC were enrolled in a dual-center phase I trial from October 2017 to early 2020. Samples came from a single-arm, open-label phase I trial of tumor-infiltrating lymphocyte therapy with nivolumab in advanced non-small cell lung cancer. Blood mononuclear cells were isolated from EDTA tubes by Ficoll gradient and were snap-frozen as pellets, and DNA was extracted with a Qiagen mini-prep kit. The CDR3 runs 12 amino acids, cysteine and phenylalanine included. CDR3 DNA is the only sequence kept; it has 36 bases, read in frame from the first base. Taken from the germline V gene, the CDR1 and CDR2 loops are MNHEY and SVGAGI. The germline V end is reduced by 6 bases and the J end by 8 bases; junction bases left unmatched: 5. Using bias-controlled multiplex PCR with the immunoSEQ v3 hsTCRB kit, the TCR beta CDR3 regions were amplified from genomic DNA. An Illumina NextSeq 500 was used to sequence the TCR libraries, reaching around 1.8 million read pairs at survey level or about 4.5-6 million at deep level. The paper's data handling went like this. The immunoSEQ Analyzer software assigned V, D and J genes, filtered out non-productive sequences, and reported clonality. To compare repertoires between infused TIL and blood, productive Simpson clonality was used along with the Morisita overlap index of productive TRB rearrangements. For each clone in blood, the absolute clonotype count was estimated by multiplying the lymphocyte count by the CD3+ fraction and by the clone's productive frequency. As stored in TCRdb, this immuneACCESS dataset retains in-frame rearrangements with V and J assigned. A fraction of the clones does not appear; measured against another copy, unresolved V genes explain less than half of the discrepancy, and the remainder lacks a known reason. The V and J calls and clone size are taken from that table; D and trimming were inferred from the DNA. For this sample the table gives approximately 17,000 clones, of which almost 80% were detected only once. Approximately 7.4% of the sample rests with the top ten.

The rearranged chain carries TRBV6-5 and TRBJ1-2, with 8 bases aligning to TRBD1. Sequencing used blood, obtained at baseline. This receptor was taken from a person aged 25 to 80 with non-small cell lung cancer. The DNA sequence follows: TGTGCCAGCAGCCTAACAGGGGGAGGCTACACCTTC. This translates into CASSLTGGGYTF.